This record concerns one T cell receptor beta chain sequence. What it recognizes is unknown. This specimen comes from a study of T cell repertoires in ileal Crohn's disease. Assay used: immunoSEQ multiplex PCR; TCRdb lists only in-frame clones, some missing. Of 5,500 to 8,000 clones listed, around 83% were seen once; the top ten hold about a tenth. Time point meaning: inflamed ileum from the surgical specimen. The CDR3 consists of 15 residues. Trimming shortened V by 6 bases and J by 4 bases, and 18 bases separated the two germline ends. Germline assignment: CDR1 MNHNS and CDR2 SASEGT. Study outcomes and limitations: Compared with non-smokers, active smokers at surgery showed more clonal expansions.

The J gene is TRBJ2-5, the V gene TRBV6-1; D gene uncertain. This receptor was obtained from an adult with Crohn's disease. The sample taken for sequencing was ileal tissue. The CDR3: CASRETNPLPETQYF. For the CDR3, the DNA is TGTGCCAGCAGGGAGACGAATCCCTTACCAGAGACCCAGTACTTC.